This T cell receptor beta chain was sequenced for a study of blood T cell repertoires in COVID-19. Study as a whole: The origin of the acute and convalescent COVID-19 samples was the United States, Italy and Spain. PBMCs, B-cell-depleted T cells, or T cells provided the cDNA or gDNA that made up the material.

The germline V gene has CDR1 SNHLY and CDR2 FYNNEI. The CDR3 length is 14 residues. After removal of 5 bases from V and 1 base from J, the junction contained 3 bases not matched to a gene. In the source study's methods: For nucleated cells, counts were estimated from reference gene primer amplification. TCRdb keeps only in-frame clones here, not all; method: immunoSEQ multiplex PCR. That table supplies the V and J calls and clone size; D and trimming were determined from the DNA. This sample has about 240,000 clones, with around 87% found just once. Sequencing was carried out using peripheral blood. The clonotype originates from a man aged 60 to 75 who had recovered from COVID-19. The chain couples TRBV2 to TRBJ2-7, with 9 bases identical to TRBD1. CDR3 nucleotides: TGTGCCAGCAGTACGACAGGGGGTTCCTACGAGCAGTACTTC. It yields the protein CASSTTGGSYEQYF.